These 31 T cell receptor beta chains were all obtained from the same sample, sequenced in a study of CD8+CD57+ T cells in acquired aplastic anemia listed by TCRdb under 2018. The run used an Illumina HiSeq 2000. Genomic DNA served as template for TCR beta VDJ combination and CDR3 sequence profiling. The public reads were reanalyzed by TCRdb: fastp trimming at Q25, MiXCR alignment, in-frame beta chains only. For every CDR3 protein sequence, its rows merge into one entry that carries the most common genes and DNA. Here the sample has hundreds of thousands of distinct CDR3 sequences; approximately 55% occur a single time. 6.5% to 10% of the sample rests with the top ten. The sequenced sample was sorted CD4+, CD8+, or CD8+CD57+ T cells (not recorded which) from PBMCs. The receptors were gathered from a human donor with severe aplastic anemia or a healthy control (not recorded which).

This chain connects TRBV29-1 to TRBJ2-3, with D possibly being TRBD2 (5 bases). V lost 6 bases and J 1 base, leaving 20 bases between the germline ends. Germline V gene lookup returns CDR1 SQVTM and CDR2 ANQGSEA. The CDR3 covers 16 residues. CDR3 protein: CSVLPPGVGGTDTQYF. Written as DNA, the CDR3 is TGCAGCGTCCTACCTCCCGGGGTCGGAGGCACAGATACGCAGTATTTT.

A note on this clonotype: Sequence at one end of the junction differs from germline and may be a read error. The CDR3 DNA is TGTGCCATCAGTGAGTCCGAGGACAGGGAGCTCTTC. It encodes CAISESEDRELF. The chain combines TRBV10-3 with TRBJ2-7; 8 bases align to TRBD1. Germline CDR1 is ENHRY and CDR2 is SYGVKD. The CDR3 sequence is 12 residues long.

This clonotype came up many times. V is TRBV6-6 and J is TRBJ2-1, with a tentative D call TRBD1 (5 bases). Germline assignment: CDR1 MNHNY and CDR2 SVGAGI (reference sequence). This CDR3 comprises 15 residues. Trimming cost V 6 bases and J 8 bases, with 20 bases left between them. Written as DNA, the CDR3 is TGTGCCAGCAGGACCATACAGGTCTCAGGCTATGAGCAGTTCTTC. Its translation is CASRTIQVSGYEQFF.

V and J are TRBV10-3 and TRBJ2-5, with 7 positions matching TRBD1. Germline V gene sequence: CDR1 ENHRY, CDR2 SYGVKD. With 6 bases clipped from V and 4 bases from J, the junction kept 5 bases outside the gene matches. The CDR3 totals 13 residues. The DNA of the CDR3 is TGTGCCATCAGCGACAGGGAAGGAGAGACCCAGTACTTC. It translates to CAISDREGETQYF.

Remarks on this clonotype: A read error is possible here, since a much larger clone lies one base away. The chain carries TRBV7-2 and TRBJ2-1, with 10 positions matching TRBD2. This CDR3 spans 18 amino acids. Germline loops: CDR1 SGHTA, CDR2 FQGNSA. The DNA for the CDR3 is TGTGCCAGCAGCGGTAGCGGGGGGACCCAAACCCTTTACAATGATCAGTTCTTC. This translates into CASSGSGGTQTLYNDQFF.

The chain recombines TRBV29-1 with TRBJ2-7; 12 nucleotides match TRBD2. CDR3 length: 16 residues. The germline V gene encodes CDR1 SQVTM and CDR2 ANQGSEA. Germline trimming cut 2 bases from V and 6 bases from J; bases unmatched to any gene: 11. DNA of the CDR3: TGCAGCGTTGAACGTCCAGGACTAGCGGGGAATCGCGAGCAGTACTTC. This codes for CSVERPGLAGNREQYF.

The genes are TRBV5-6 and TRBJ1-1; D remains unclear. Trimming removed 3 bases at V and 0 bases at J, with 12 bases between. Germline CDR1 is SGHDT and CDR2 is YYEEEE. This CDR3 contains 15 residues. The CDR3 DNA reads TGTGCCAGCAGCTCTCACCTGGGCCTGAACACTGAAGCTTTCTTT. Translating gives CASSSHLGLNTEAFF. The full variable domain, completed using reference TRBV5-6 and TRBJ1-1, is DAGVTQSPTHLIKTRGQQVTLRCSPKSGHDTVSWYQQALGQGPQFIFQYYEEEERQRGNFPDRFSGHQFPNYSSELNVNALLLGDSALYLCASSSHLGLNTEAFFGQGTRLTVV.

The chain employs TRBV19 and TRBJ1-1, with D uncertain. The CDR3 totals 11 residues. Trimming shortened V by 8 bases and J by 5 bases, and 9 bases separated the two germline ends. Germline lookup yields CDR1 LNHDA and CDR2 SQIVND (reference sequence). CDR3 DNA: TGTGCCAGTCTGACATTTACTGAAGCTTTCTTT. Its protein product is CASLTFTEAFF.

Concerning this clonotype: This is likely a read error, given that the CDR3 carries no conserved phenylalanine or tryptophan at its end. V and J are TRBV2 and TRBJ1-3, with unresolved D. The CDR3 has 12 amino acids. Looked up from germline, CDR1 is SNHLY and CDR2 is FYNNEI. CDR3 region: CASSVGGNTIYS. CDR3 nucleotides: TGCGCCAGCAGCGTAGGAGGAAACACCATATATTCT.

This clonotype was observed a few times. CDR3 region: CASSFYSSYEQYF. The CDR3 nucleotides are TGTGCCAGCAGCTTTTACAGCTCCTACGAGCAGTACTTC. The chain joins TRBV7-2 to TRBJ2-7; D is uncertain. The CDR3 sequence is 13 residues long. The germline CDR1 and CDR2 sequences are SGHTA and FQGNSA. V dropped 3 bases and J dropped 0 bases, with 6 bases sitting between them.

This clonotype was recorded many times. V gene TRBV6-6 combines with J gene TRBJ2-7; D remains unclear. The V end lost 0 bases, the J end lost 1 base, and 10 bases lay between the germline ends. Germline V gene lookup returns CDR1 MNHNY and CDR2 SVGAGI (reference sequence). CDR3 length: 15 residues. CDR3 loop: CASSYSPTVSYEQYF. The CDR3 nucleotides are TGTGCCAGCAGTTACTCGCCGACGGTATCCTACGAGCAGTACTTC.

A word on this clonotype: A read error may account for a junction end that differs from germline. The chain couples TRBV5-1 to TRBJ1-1; the D gene is possibly TRBD1 (6 bases). CDR1 SGHRS and CDR2 YFSETQ come from the germline V gene. This CDR3 is built from 13 residues. The CDR3 loop is CASSLQGFTGAFF. CDR3 sequence (DNA): TGCGCCAGCAGCTTACAGGGATTCACTGGAGCTTTCTTT.

This clonotype was observed many times. The rearrangement uses TRBV30 and TRBJ2-1; the D gene could be TRBD1 or TRBD2 (5 bases each). The CDR3 totals 11 residues. The germline V gene encodes CDR1 GTSNPN and CDR2 SVGIG (reference sequence). With 0 bases removed from V and 16 bases from J, the gap between germline ends came to 13 bases. CDR3 protein: CAWSVRDVFFF. In nucleotides, the CDR3 is TGTGCCTGGAGTGTCCGGGACGTATTTTTCTTC.

This clonotype was seen at least ten times. This chain connects TRBV7-3 to TRBJ1-5, with a possible D match to TRBD1 (6 bases). The CDR3 totals 13 residues. Germline V CDR1 and CDR2: SGHTA, FQGTGA. V shed 5 bases and J shed 2 bases, with 7 bases lying between them. CDR3: CASSPGGNQPQHF. In nucleotides, the CDR3 is TGTGCCAGCAGCCCAGGGGGCAATCAGCCCCAGCATTTT.

This sequence joins TRBV9 and TRBJ1-6; possible D gene TRBD1, 6 bases. The CDR3 length is 15 residues. Germline-derived CDR1 and CDR2 are SGDLS and YYNGEE. Trimming pared 0 bases from V and 10 bases from J, leaving 14 bases between. The CDR3 protein is CASSVGGGVGSPLHF. CDR3 nucleotide sequence: TGTGCCAGCAGCGTAGGTGGGGGCGTTGGCTCACCCCTCCACTTT.

Concerning this clonotype: The junction departs from the called germline gene at one end, perhaps through a read error. The chain combines TRBV5-1 with TRBJ2-1; D call uncertain. Germline CDR1 is SGHRS and CDR2 is YFSETQ. The CDR3 is 13 residues long. In nucleotides, the CDR3 is TGCGCCAGCAGCTTGAGTTCCTACAATGACCAGACCTTC. It codes for CASSLSSYNDQTF.

With regard to this clonotype: This may stem from a read error, because a much larger clone lies one nucleotide away. No conserved phenylalanine or tryptophan ends this CDR3, so it is likely a read error. This sequence joins TRBV7-3 and TRBJ2-3; tentative D call: TRBD2 (7 bases). Germline-derived CDR1 and CDR2 are SGHTA and FQGTGA. The CDR3 extends over 14 amino acids. Trimming left V 4 bases short and J 4 bases short, with 12 bases between. The CDR3 loop is CASSSGGPPDTQYV. CDR3 DNA sequence: TGTGCCAGCAGCTCCGGGGGGCCCCCAGATACGCAGTATGTT.

The chain recombines TRBV2 with TRBJ1-6; 10 bases line up with TRBD1. CDR3 length equals 14 residues. Per germline, CDR1 SNHLY and CDR2 FYNNEI. V lost 8 bases to trimming and J lost 5 bases; unmatched junction nucleotides: 3. CDR3 bases: TGTGCCAGCTCAGGACAGGGGGATAATTCACCCCTCCACTTT. Translated, it gives CASSGQGDNSPLHF.

CDR3 in DNA: TGCAGTGCTCAGGACAGGGACGGGAACACCGGGGAGCTGTTTTTT. This sequence encodes CSAQDRDGNTGELFF. This chain connects TRBV20-1 to TRBJ2-2, with 8 nucleotides matching TRBD1. Germline values: CDR1 DFQATT, CDR2 SNEGSKA (reference sequence). After removal of 5 bases from V and 1 base from J, the junction contained 6 bases not matched to a gene. CDR3 length: 15 amino acids.

This clonotype was seen only a few times. One end of the junction is discordant with germline, which a read error may explain. The V and J genes are TRBV6-1 and TRBJ2-5; 12 bases match TRBD1. The CDR3 has 17 amino acids. Germline V gene lookup returns CDR1 MNHNS and CDR2 SASEGT. In nucleotides, the CDR3 is TGTGCCAGCAGTTATCCCCCCCGGGACAGGGGGCGAGAGACCGAGTACTTC. It specifies CASSYPPRDRGRETEYF.

V and J are TRBV7-3 and TRBJ2-7, with 7 bases that match TRBD1. V lost 3 bases to trimming and J lost 6 bases; unmatched junction nucleotides: 5. Per germline, CDR1 SGHTA and CDR2 FQGTGA. There are 13 residues in the CDR3. CDR3 residues: CASSFSRGLEQYF. Written as DNA, the CDR3 is TGTGCCAGCAGCTTCTCGAGGGGGCTCGAGCAGTACTTC.

The rearrangement links TRBV7-6 to TRBJ2-1; perhaps TRBD1 as D (6 bases). The CDR3 is 15 residues long. V lost 3 bases and J 6 bases, leaving 15 bases between the germline ends. Per the germline V gene, CDR1 is SGHVS and CDR2 is FNYEAQ. CDR3 sequence (DNA): TGTGCCAGCAGCTTGGGAACAGGGACCCTCAATGAGCAGTTCTTC. Translating it yields CASSLGTGTLNEQFF.

The chain links TRBV7-6 to TRBJ2-7; no reliable D call. The germline V and J ends were trimmed by 1 base and 7 bases, with 14 bases remaining between them. Germline V lookup: CDR1 SGHVS, CDR2 FNYEAQ. This CDR3 contains 14 residues. The chain's CDR3 is CASSLDPAVREQYF. CDR3 sequence (DNA): TGTGCCAGCAGCTTAGATCCGGCGGTTAGGGAGCAGTACTTC.

The V call is TRBV7-8, the J call TRBJ1-1; D perhaps matches TRBD1 (5 bases). The CDR3 is 13 residues long. CDR1 and CDR2 from the germline V gene are SGHVS and FQNEAQ. With 4 bases removed from V and 3 bases from J, the gap between germline ends came to 9 bases. CDR3 in amino acids: CASSSQGYTEAFF. The CDR3 coding sequence is TGTGCCAGCAGCTCGCAGGGATACACTGAAGCTTTCTTT.

This clonotype was recorded many times. The V and J genes are TRBV7-9 and TRBJ1-5; D is undetermined. The CDR3 runs 15 residues. With 4 bases removed from V and 3 bases from J, the gap between germline ends came to 13 bases. Germline CDR1 SEHNR, CDR2 FQNEAQ (reference sequence). The CDR3: CASSSFDNLNQPQHF. The CDR3 bases are TGTGCCAGCAGCTCTTTTGACAACCTCAATCAGCCCCAGCATTTT.

The rearrangement joins TRBV29-1 to TRBJ2-7; D unclear. The CDR3 length is 13 residues. V was trimmed by 3 bases and J by 0 bases, leaving 9 bases between them. Germline CDR1 is SQVTM and CDR2 is ANQGSEA. In nucleotides, the CDR3 is TGCAGCGTTGAGGACGCGAGCTCCTACGAGCAGTACTTC. This sequence encodes CSVEDASSYEQYF.

This clonotype was detected many times. This chain connects TRBV27 to TRBJ1-1, with 7 bases matching TRBD1. CDR1 and CDR2 from the germline V gene are MNHEY and SMNVEV (reference sequence). The CDR3 consists of 15 residues. CDR3 DNA: TGTGCATCGTGGAGTGGTAGGGGGCGAAACACTGAAGCTTTCTTT. Its protein is CASWSGRGRNTEAFF.

The table lists this clonotype with a count of one. CDR3 coding DNA: TGCAGCGTTGTCCCCACAGTGACAGATACGCAGTATTTT. Its translation is CSVVPTVTDTQYF. This rearrangement joins TRBV29-1 to TRBJ2-3; D unclear. V was clipped by 4 bases and J by 3 bases, with 11 bases between them. CDR3 size: 13 residues. The germline V gene encodes CDR1 SQVTM and CDR2 ANQGSEA.

This clonotype was picked up many times. V is TRBV20-1 and J is TRBJ2-7, with a weak D call TRBD2 (5 bases). The V gene's germline CDR1 is DFQATT and CDR2 SNEGSKA (reference sequence). V was clipped by 4 bases and J by 9 bases, with 13 bases between them. The CDR3 is made up of 11 amino acids. The CDR3 spells CSATNLEGQYF. The CDR3 nucleotides read TGCAGTGCTACGAACCTTGAGGGGCAGTACTTC.

The genes are TRBV5-1 and TRBJ2-3; D tentatively fits TRBD1 or TRBD2 (6 bases each). This CDR3 contains 13 residues. Germline lookup yields CDR1 SGHRS and CDR2 YFSETQ. With 6 bases removed from V and 5 bases from J, the gap between germline ends came to 13 bases. The CDR3 loop is CASNYGGVDTQYF. DNA of the CDR3: TGCGCCAGCAACTACGGGGGCGTAGATACGCAGTATTTT.

The genes are TRBV2 and TRBJ2-5; D remains unclear. The CDR3 has 15 residues. V was pared by 3 bases and J by 2 bases, with 13 bases between. The germline V gene has CDR1 SNHLY and CDR2 FYNNEI. The CDR3 loop is CASSDSGKQQETQYF. The CDR3 region has the DNA TGTGCCAGCAGTGATTCTGGCAAACAACAAGAGACCCAGTACTTC.